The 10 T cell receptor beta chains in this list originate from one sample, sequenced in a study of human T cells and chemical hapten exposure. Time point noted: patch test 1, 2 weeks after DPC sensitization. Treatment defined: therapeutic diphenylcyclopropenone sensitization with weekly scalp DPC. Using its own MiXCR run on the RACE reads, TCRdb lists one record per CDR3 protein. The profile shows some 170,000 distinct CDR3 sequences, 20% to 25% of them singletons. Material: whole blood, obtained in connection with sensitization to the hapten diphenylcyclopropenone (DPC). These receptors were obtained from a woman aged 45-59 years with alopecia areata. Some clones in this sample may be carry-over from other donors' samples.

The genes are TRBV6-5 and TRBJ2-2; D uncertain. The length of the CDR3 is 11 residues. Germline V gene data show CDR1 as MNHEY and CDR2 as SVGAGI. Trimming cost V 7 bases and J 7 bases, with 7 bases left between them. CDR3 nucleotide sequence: TGTGCCAGCACGAGAAGCGGGGAGCTGTTTTTT. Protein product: CASTRSGELFF.

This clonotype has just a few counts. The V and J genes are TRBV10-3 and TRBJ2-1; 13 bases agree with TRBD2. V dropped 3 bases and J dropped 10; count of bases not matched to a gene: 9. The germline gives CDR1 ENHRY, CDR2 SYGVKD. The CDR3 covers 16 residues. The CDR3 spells CAISDPRTSGRGEQFF. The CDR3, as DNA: TGTGCCATCAGTGACCCGCGGACTAGCGGGAGAGGAGAGCAGTTCTTC.

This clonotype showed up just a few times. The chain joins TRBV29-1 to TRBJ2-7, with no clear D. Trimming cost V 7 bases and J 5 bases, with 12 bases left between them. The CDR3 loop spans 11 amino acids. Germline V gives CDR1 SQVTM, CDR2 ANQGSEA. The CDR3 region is CSAQLGDEQYF. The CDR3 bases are TGCAGCGCCCAACTGGGCGACGAGCAGTACTTC.

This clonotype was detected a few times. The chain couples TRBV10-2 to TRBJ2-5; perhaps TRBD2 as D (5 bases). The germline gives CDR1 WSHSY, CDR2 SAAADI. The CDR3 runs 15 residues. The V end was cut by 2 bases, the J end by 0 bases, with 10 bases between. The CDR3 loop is CASSETGRNQETQYF. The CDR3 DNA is TGCGCCAGCAGTGAGACGGGGAGAAACCAAGAGACCCAGTACTTC.

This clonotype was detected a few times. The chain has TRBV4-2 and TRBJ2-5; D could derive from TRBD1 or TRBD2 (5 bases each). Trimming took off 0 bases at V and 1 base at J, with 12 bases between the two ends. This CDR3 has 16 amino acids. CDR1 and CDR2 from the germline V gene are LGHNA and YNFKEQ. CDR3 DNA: TGTGCCAGCAGCCAAGAGAGGGGTGGGGGCCAAGAGACCCAGTACTTC. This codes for CASSQERGGGQETQYF.

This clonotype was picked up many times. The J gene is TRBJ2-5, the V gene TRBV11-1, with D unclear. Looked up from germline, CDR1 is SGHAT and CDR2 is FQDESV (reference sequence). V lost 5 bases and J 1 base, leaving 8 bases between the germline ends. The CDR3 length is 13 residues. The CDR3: CASSLRAQETQYF. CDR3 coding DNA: TGTGCCAGCAGCCTCCGAGCCCAAGAGACCCAGTACTTC.

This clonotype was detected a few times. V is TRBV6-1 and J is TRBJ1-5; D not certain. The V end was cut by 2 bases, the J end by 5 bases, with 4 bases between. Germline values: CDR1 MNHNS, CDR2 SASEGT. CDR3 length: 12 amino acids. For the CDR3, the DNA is TGTGCCAGCAGTGAATGGGATCAGCCCCAGCATTTT. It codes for CASSEWDQPQHF.

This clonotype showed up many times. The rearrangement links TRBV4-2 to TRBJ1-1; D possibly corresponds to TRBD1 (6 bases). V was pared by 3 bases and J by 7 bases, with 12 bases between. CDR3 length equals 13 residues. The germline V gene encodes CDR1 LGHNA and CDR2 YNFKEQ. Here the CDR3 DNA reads TGTGCCAGCAGCCAGAACCGGGGGCTTGAAGCTTTCTTT. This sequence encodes CASSQNRGLEAFF.

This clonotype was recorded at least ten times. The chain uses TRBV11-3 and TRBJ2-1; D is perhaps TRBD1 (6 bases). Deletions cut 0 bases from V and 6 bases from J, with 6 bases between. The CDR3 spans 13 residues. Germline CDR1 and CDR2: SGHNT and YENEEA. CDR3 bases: TGTGCCAGCAGCTTAGAAGGGGGCAATGAGCAGTTCTTC. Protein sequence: CASSLEGGNEQFF. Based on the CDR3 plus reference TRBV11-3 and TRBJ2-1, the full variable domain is EAGVVQSPRYKIIEKKQPVAFWCNPISGHNTLYWYLQNLGQGPELLIRYENEEAVDDSQLPKDRFSAERLKGVDSTLKIQPAELGDSAVYLCASSLEGGNEQFFGPGTRLTVL.

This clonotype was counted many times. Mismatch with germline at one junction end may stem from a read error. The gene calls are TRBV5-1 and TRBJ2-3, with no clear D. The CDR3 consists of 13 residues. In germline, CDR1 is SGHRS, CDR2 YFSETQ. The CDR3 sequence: CASSLGSTDTQYF. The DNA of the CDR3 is TGTGCCAGCAGCTTGGGCAGCACAGATACGCAGTATTTT.